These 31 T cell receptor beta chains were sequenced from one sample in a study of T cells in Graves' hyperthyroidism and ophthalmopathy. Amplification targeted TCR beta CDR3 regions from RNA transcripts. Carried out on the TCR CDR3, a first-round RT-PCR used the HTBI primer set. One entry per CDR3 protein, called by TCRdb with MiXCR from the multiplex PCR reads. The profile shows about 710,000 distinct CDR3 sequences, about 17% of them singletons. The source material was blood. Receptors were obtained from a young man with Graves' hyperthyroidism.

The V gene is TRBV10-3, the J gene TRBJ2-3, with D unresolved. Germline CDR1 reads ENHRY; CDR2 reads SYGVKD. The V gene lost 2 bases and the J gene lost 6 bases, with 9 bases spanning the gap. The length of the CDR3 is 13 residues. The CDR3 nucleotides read TGTGCCATCAGTGAGGCCTATTGGGATACGCAGTATTTT. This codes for CAISEAYWDTQYF.

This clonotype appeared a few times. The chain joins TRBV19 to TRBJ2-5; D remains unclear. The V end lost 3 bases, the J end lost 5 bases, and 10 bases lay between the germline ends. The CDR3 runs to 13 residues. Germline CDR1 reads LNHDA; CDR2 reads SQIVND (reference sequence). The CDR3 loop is CASSISYRETQYF. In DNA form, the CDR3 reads TGTGCCAGTAGTATCTCCTACCGTGAGACCCAGTACTTC.

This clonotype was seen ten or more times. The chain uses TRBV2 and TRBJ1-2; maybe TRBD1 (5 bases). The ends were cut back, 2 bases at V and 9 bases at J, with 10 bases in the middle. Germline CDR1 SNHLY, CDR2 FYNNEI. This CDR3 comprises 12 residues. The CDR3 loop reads CASSETGGSYTF. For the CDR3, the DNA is TGTGCCAGCAGTGAAACCGGGGGTAGCTACACCTTC.

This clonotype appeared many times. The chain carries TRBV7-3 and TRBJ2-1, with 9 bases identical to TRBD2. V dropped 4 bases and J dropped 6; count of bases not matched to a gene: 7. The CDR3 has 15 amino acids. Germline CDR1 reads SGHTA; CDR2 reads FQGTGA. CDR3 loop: CASSYQGSGSNEQFF. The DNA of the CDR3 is TGTGCCAGCAGCTACCAGGGTAGCGGGAGCAATGAGCAGTTCTTC.

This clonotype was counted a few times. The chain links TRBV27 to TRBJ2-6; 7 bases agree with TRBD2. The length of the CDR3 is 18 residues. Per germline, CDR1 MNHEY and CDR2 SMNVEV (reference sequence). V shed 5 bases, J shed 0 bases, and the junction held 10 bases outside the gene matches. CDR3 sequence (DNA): TGTGCCAGCAGTCCCCGTGCTAGCGGATACTCTGGGGCCAACGTCCTGACTTTC. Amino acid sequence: CASSPRASGYSGANVLTF.

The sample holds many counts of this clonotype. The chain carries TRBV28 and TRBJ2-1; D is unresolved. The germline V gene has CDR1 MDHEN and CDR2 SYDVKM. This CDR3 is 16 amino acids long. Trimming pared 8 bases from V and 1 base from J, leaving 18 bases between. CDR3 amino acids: CASGWPVGISYNEQFF. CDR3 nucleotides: TGTGCCAGCGGGTGGCCCGTGGGGATATCCTACAATGAGCAGTTCTTC.

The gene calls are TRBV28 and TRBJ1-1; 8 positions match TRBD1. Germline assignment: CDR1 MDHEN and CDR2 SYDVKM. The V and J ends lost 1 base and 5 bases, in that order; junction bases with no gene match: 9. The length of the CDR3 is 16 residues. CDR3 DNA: TGTGCCAGCAGTTTATCTCAGGGGGCTCTGGGTACTGAAGCTTTCTTT. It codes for CASSLSQGALGTEAFF.

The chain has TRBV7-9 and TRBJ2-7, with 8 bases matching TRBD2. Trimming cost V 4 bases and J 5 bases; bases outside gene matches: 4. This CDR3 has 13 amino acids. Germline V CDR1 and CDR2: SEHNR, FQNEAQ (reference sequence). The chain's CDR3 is CASSSGLADEQYF. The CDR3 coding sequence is TGTGCCAGCAGCTCAGGACTAGCTGACGAGCAGTACTTC.

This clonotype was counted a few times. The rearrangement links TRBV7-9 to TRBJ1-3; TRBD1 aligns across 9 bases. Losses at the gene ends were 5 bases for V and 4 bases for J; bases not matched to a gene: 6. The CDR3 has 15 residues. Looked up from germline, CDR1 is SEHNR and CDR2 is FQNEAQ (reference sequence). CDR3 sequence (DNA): TGTGCCAGCAGCACCCGGACAGGGGACGGAAACACCATATATTTT. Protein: CASSTRTGDGNTIYF.

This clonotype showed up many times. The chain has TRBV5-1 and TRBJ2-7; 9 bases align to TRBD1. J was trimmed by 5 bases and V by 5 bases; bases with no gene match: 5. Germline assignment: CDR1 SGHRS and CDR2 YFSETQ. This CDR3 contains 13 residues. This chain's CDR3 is CASSWTGADEQYF. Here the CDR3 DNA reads TGCGCCAGCAGTTGGACAGGGGCTGACGAGCAGTACTTC.

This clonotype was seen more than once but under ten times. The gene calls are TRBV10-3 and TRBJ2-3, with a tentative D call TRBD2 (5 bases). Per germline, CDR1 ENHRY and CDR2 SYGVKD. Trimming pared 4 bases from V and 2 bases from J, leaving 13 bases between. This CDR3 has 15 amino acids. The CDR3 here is CAISARDGSTDTQYF. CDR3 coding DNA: TGTGCCATCAGTGCGAGGGATGGGTCCACAGATACGCAGTATTTT.

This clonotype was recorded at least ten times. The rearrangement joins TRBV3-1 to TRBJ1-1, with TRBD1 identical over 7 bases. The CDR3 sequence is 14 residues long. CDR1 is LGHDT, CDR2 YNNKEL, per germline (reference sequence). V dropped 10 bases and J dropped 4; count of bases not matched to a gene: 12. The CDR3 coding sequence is TGTGCCACCCAGAGAGGGGGCCAGGGCACTGAAGCTTTCTTT. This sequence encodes CATQRGGQGTEAFF.

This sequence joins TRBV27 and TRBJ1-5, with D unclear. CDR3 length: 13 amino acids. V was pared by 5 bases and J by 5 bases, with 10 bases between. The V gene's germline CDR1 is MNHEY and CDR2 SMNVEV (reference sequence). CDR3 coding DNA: TGTGCCAGCAGTCCTCGGAGTCATCAGCCCCAGCATTTT. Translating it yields CASSPRSHQPQHF.

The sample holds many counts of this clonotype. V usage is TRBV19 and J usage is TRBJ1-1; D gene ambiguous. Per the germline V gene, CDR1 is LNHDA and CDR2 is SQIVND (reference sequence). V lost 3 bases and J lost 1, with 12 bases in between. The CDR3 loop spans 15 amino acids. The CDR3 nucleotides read TGTGCCAGTAGTATGACTCGCGGGCGGAACACTGAAGCTTTCTTT. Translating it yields CASSMTRGRNTEAFF. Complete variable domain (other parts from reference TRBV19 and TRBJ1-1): DGGITQSPKYLFRKEGQNVTLSCEQNLNHDAMYWYRQDPGQGLRLIYYSQIVNDFQKGDIAEGYSVSREKKESFPLTVTSAQKNPTAFYLCASSMTRGRNTEAFFGQGTRLTVV.

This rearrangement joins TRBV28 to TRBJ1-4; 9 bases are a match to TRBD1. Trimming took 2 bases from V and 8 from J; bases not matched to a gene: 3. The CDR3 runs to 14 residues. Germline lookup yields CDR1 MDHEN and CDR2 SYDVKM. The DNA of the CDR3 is TGTGCCAGCAGTTTAAACAGGGGGCTCGAAAAACTGTTTTTT. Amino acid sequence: CASSLNRGLEKLFF.

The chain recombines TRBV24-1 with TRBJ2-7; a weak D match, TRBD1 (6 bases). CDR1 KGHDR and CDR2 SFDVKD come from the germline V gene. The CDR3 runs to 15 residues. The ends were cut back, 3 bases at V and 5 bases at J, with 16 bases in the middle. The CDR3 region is CATSDPRQDDHEQYF. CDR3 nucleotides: TGTGCCACCAGTGATCCCCGACAGGACGACCACGAGCAGTACTTC.

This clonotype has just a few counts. CDR3 sequence (DNA): TGTGCCAGCAGGAGGACAGGGAAAGAGCCCCAGCATTTT. Its protein product is CASRRTGKEPQHF. This chain links TRBV6-1 with TRBJ1-5, with TRBD1 identical over 8 bases. The CDR3 length is 13 residues. With 6 bases clipped from V and 8 bases from J, the junction kept 6 bases outside the gene matches. Per the germline V gene, CDR1 is MNHNS and CDR2 is SASEGT.

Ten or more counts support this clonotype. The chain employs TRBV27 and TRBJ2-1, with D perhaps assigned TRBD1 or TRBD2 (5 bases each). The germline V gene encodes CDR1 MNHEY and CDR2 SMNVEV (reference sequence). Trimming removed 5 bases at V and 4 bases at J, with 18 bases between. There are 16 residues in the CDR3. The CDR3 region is CASSPLRAGHYNEQFF. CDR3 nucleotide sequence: TGTGCCAGCAGTCCCCTGAGGGCAGGGCATTACAATGAGCAGTTCTTC.

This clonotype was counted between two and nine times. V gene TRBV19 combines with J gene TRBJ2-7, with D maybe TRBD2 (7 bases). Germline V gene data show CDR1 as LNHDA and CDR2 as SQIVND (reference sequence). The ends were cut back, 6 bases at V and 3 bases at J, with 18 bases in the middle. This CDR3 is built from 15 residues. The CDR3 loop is CASRPGAGAGYEQYF. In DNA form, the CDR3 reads TGTGCCAGTAGGCCGGGGGCGGGAGCAGGCTACGAGCAGTACTTC. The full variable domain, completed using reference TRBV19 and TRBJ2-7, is DGGITQSPKYLFRKEGQNVTLSCEQNLNHDAMYWYRQDPGQGLRLIYYSQIVNDFQKGDIAEGYSVSREKKESFPLTVTSAQKNPTAFYLCASRPGAGAGYEQYFGPGTRLTVT.

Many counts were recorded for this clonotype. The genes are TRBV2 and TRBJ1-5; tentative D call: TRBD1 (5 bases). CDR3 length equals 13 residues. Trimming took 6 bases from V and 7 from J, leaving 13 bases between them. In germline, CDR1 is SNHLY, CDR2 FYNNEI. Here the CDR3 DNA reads TGTGCCAGCAGCCGGGACCTGGAGCAGCCCCAGCATTTT. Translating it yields CASSRDLEQPQHF.

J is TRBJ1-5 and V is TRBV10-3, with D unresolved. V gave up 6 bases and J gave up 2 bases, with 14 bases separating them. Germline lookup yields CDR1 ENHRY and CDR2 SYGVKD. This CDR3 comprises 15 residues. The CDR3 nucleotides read TGTGCCATCAGCCACCGCACCGGGGGCAATCAGCCCCAGCATTTT. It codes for CAISHRTGGNQPQHF.

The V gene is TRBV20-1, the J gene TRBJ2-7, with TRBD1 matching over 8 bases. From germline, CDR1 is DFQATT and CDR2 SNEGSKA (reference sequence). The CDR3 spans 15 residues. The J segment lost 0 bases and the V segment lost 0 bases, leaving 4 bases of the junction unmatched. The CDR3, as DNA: TGCAGTGCTAGAGACCCAGGGGGCGCCTCCTACGAGCAGTACTTC. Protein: CSARDPGGASYEQYF.

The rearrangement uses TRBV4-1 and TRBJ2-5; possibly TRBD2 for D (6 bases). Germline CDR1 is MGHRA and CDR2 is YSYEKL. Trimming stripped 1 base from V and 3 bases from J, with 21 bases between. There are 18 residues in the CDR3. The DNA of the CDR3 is TGCGCCAGCAGCCAAGGGGGCCGGGAGTACCTCCGTAAAGAGACCCAGTACTTC. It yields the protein CASSQGGREYLRKETQYF.

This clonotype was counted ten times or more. CDR3 DNA sequence: TGTGCCAGCAAGCCGGGACAGAGTACCTACGAGCAGTACTTC. Translation gives CASKPGQSTYEQYF. This sequence joins TRBV6-1 and TRBJ2-7, with 7 bases that match TRBD1. There are 14 residues in the CDR3. Germline CDR1 is MNHNS and CDR2 is SASEGT. The trim removed 7 bases at V and 2 bases at J, leaving 8 bases unmatched.

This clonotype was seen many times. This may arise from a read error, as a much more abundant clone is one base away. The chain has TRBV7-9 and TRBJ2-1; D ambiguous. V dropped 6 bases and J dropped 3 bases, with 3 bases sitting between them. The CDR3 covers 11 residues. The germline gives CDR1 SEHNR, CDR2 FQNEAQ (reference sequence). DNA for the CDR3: TGTGCCAGCAGACTCTACAATGAGCAGTTCTTC. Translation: CASRLYNEQFF.

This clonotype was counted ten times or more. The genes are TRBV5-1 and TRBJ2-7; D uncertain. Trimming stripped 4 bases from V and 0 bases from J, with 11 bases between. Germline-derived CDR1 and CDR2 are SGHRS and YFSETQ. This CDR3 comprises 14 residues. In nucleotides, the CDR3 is TGCGCCAGCAGCAGCTTATCCAGCTCCTACGAGCAGTACTTC. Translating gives CASSSLSSSYEQYF.

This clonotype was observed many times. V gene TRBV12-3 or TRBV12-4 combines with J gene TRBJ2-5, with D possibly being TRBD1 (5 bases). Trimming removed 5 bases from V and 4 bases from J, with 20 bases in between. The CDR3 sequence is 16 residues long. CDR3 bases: TGTGCCAGCAGTCCCCCCCCGGGCGGAAGGGGAGAGACCCAGTACTTC. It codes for CASSPPPGGRGETQYF.

CDR3 sequence: CASSPGGNREQFF. For the CDR3, the DNA is TGTGCCAGCAGTCCCGGGGGGAACCGGGAGCAGTTCTTC. The genes are TRBV27 and TRBJ2-1, with TRBD2 matching 7 bases. Germline trimming cut 5 bases from V and 10 bases from J; bases unmatched to any gene: 8. Per germline, CDR1 MNHEY and CDR2 SMNVEV (reference sequence). This CDR3 has 13 amino acids.

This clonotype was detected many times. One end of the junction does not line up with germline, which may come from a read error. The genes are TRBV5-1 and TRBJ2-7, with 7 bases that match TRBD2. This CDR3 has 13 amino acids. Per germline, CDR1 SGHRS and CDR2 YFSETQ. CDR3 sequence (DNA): TGTGCCAGCAGCTTTGGGGGGGCCTACGAGCAGTACTTC. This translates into CASSFGGAYEQYF.

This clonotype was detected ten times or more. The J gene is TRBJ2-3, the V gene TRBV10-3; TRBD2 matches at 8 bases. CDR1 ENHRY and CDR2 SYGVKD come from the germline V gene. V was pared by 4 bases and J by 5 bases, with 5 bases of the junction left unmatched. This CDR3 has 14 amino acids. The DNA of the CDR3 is TGTGCCATCAGTGCGTTTCTAGCGGGAGATACGCAGTATTTT. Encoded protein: CAISAFLAGDTQYF.

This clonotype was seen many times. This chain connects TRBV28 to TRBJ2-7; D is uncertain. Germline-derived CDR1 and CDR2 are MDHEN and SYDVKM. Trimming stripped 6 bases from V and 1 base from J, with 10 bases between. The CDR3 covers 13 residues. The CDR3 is CASRPGTSYEQYF. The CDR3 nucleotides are TGTGCCAGCAGGCCAGGCACGTCCTACGAGCAGTACTTC.